This T cell receptor (beta chain) came from a study of cytomegalovirus exposure and HLA in healthy donors. Points from the study as a whole: In an earlier analysis, productive rearrangement rates for most beta V segments clustered near 87% or 30%. The later analysis indicated that the majority of CMV-associated TCR beta chains appeared HLA-restricted.

This clone was counted a few times. Its antigen is not identified. The PCR made use of 60 Vbeta and 13 Jbeta primers. TCRdb's copy holds only in-frame clones and misses some; the assay was immunoSEQ multiplex PCR. The profile covers approximately 210,000 clones, with around 73% appearing a single time and 2.1% taken by the ten largest. J lost 2 bases, V lost 6 bases, and 1 base had no gene match. The germline CDR1 and CDR2 sequences are SNHLY and FYNNEI. CDR3 size: 14 residues. The rearrangement joins TRBV2 to TRBJ2-3; 11 nucleotides align to TRBD2. Sequenced input: PBMCs. The TCR originated in a woman younger than 45 in good health and CMV-seropositive. The DNA of the CDR3 is TGTGCCAGCAGGACTAGCGGGATCACAGATACGCAGTATTTT. Its protein product is CASRTSGITDTQYF.